This T cell receptor (beta chain) was profiled in a study of glioma-infiltrating T cells. This clonotype showed up many times. What it binds is unknown. Germline CDR1 reads MNHNS; CDR2 reads SASEGT. The J segment lost 0 bases and the V segment lost 5 bases, leaving 3 bases of the junction unmatched. The length of the CDR3 is 15 residues. Using RNA template, CDR3s of TCR alpha and beta were amplified with iRepertoire arm-PCR. Tissue mRNA or PBMC total RNA, about 85-400 ng, went into one-step reverse transcription and amplification. TCRdb called the multiplex PCR reads again in MiXCR, with one record for every CDR3 protein. The repertoire consists of 100,000 to 150,000 distinct CDR3 sequences, with around 23% occurring once and the leading ten covering 15%. Points from the study as a whole: Tissue-blood divergence was below expectation in non-neoplastic patients, above in gliomas. Very few CDR3 sequences were shared between tissue and blood.

This chain joins TRBV6-1 and TRBJ2-3; 9 nucleotides line up with TRBD2. This TCR derives from a human donor with low-grade glioma or glioblastoma, undergoing nonglioma brain surgery, or in good health (not recorded which). Material: glioma tissue, nonneoplastic brain tissue, or PBMCs (not recorded which). The CDR3 DNA sequence: TGTGCCAGCAGTACAAGCGGGGGGAGCACAGATACGCAGTATTTT. This sequence encodes CASSTSGGSTDTQYF.